This passage covers 22 T cell receptor beta chains from one sample sequenced in a study of T cells in tuberculosis. Repertoires were generated with immunoSEQ multiplex PCR, while TCRdb's copy carries only in-frame clones and drops some. The data show around 30,000 clones, 85% to 95% seen once. Sequenced: PBMCs. Receptors originate from a donor aged 10-29 years with latent tuberculosis or without tuberculosis infection.

The rearrangement links TRBV6-4 to TRBJ2-4; TRBD1 agrees at 7 bases. The CDR3 loop spans 15 amino acids. V was clipped by 0 bases and J by 7 bases; unmatched bases: 6. CDR1 and CDR2 from the germline V gene are MRHNA and SNTAGT. The CDR3 DNA follows: TGTGCCAGCAGTGACTCGCCAGGGGGTAGTAACATTCAGTACTTC. Its translation is CASSDSPGGSNIQYF.

The rearrangement joins TRBV28 to TRBJ2-7, with D unclear. Trimming took off 3 bases at V and 3 bases at J, with 3 bases between the two ends. Germline assignment: CDR1 MDHEN and CDR2 SYDVKM. The CDR3 contains 11 residues. The CDR3 bases are TGTGCCAGCAGTTTCCTCTACGAGCAGTACTTC. This sequence encodes CASSFLYEQYF.

The chain uses TRBV7-3 and TRBJ2-3; D may be TRBD2 (6 bases). This CDR3 is built from 14 residues. With 4 bases removed from V and 4 bases from J, the gap between germline ends came to 12 bases. Looked up from germline, CDR1 is SGHTA and CDR2 is FQGTGA. CDR3 DNA sequence: TGTGCCAGCAGCTCGACTAGTTACGCAGATACGCAGTATTTT. This encodes CASSSTSYADTQYF.

The chain couples TRBV9 to TRBJ2-3, with 7 nucleotides matching TRBD2. Losses at the gene ends were 4 bases for V and 2 bases for J; bases not matched to a gene: 7. This CDR3 has 15 amino acids. CDR1 is SGDLS and CDR2 is YYNGEE in the germline V gene. The CDR3, as DNA: TGTGCCAGCAGCCCCACCGGGACTAACACAGATACGCAGTATTTT. It translates to CASSPTGTNTDTQYF.

This rearrangement joins TRBV2 to TRBJ2-2, with 8 positions matching TRBD2. The germline V gene has CDR1 SNHLY and CDR2 FYNNEI. CDR3 size: 17 residues. With V trimmed by 8 bases and J by 4 bases, 15 bases remained unmatched. CDR3 protein: CASFLSPLGTSTGELFF. The CDR3 DNA reads as TGTGCCAGCTTCCTTAGCCCGCTTGGGACTAGCACCGGGGAGCTGTTTTTT.

The chain combines TRBV7-2 with TRBJ2-7; 9 positions match TRBD1. Trimming cost V 1 base and J 6 bases; bases outside gene matches: 1. Germline values: CDR1 SGHTA, CDR2 FQGNSA. CDR3 length equals 13 residues. CDR3 sequence (DNA): TGTGCCAGCAGCTTAGACAGGGGGCGCGAGCAGTACTTC. It codes for CASSLDRGREQYF. Drawing the rest from reference TRBV7-2 and TRBJ2-7, the complete variable domain is GAGVSQSPSNKVTEKGKDVELRCDPISGHTALYWYRQSLGQGLEFLIYFQGNSAPDKSGLPSDRFSAERTGGSVSTLTIQRTQQEDSAVYLCASSLDRGREQYFGPGTRLTVT.

The chain combines TRBV2 with TRBJ2-3; 9 nucleotides agree with TRBD1. This CDR3 spans 15 amino acids. Per germline, CDR1 SNHLY and CDR2 FYNNEI. V dropped 4 bases and J dropped 2; count of bases not matched to a gene: 4. The DNA of the CDR3 is TGTGCCAGCAGTGCGACAGGGGGGTCCACAGATACGCAGTATTTT. This encodes CASSATGGSTDTQYF.

The CDR3 is CASSHRGRDGYTF. The CDR3 nucleotides are TGTGCCAGCTCACACAGGGGGCGCGATGGCTACACCTTC. The chain combines TRBV18 with TRBJ1-2, with 9 bases lining up with TRBD1. Per the germline V gene, CDR1 is KGHSH and CDR2 is LQKENI. J lost 6 bases, V lost 4 bases, and 3 bases had no gene match. The CDR3 covers 13 residues.

As concerns this clone: One end of the junction is discordant with germline, which a read error may explain. The chain recombines TRBV6-6 with TRBJ2-1; possible D gene TRBD2, 6 bases. Germline lookup yields CDR1 MNHNY and CDR2 SVGAGI (reference sequence). The length of the CDR3 is 15 residues. CDR3 DNA sequence: TGTGCCAGCAGTTACTCGGTCACTAGCTACCATGAGCAGTTCTTC. Encoded protein: CASSYSVTSYHEQFF.

The genes are TRBV27 and TRBJ2-1, with TRBD1 matching 9 bases. CDR3 length: 12 residues. Germline CDR1 and CDR2: MNHEY and SMNVEV (reference sequence). V trimming: 11 bases; J trimming: 4 bases; junction bases outside the gene matches: 3. Here the CDR3 reads CAGQGRYNEQFF. The CDR3 region has the DNA TGTGCCGGACAGGGGCGTTACAATGAGCAGTTCTTC.

Here the CDR3 DNA reads TGTGCCAGCAGCTTAGTTCAAGGGGACTACGAGCAGTACTTC. Translated: CASSLVQGDYEQYF. The chain combines TRBV11-2 with TRBJ2-7, with D maybe TRBD1 (5 bases). Trimming pared 1 base from V and 3 bases from J, leaving 10 bases between. CDR3 length: 14 amino acids. Per germline, CDR1 SGHAT and CDR2 FQNNGV.

This clone has only a few counts. The chain has TRBV28 and TRBJ1-2; 8 nucleotides match TRBD1. V lost 6 bases and J lost 8; bases outside the gene matches: 8. The CDR3 has 13 amino acids. CDR1 is MDHEN, CDR2 SYDVKM, per germline. CDR3 bases: TGTGCCAGCAGCCAAGGACAGGGAGGCGGCTACACCTTC. Its protein product is CASSQGQGGGYTF.

The chain carries TRBV28 and TRBJ1-1, with a weak D call TRBD1 (5 bases). This CDR3 spans 17 amino acids. Trimming took 3 bases from V and 3 from J, leaving 20 bases between them. Germline loops: CDR1 MDHEN, CDR2 SYDVKM. The CDR3 region has the DNA TGTGCCAGCAGTTTGAGCAGGGCGTTGGGTAGGGACACTGAAGCTTTCTTT. It encodes CASSLSRALGRDTEAFF.

The chain couples TRBV19 to TRBJ1-6; 7 nucleotides align to TRBD1. Germline CDR1 LNHDA, CDR2 SQIVND (reference sequence). The CDR3 has 17 residues. The V and J ends lost 6 bases and 7 bases, in that order; junction bases with no gene match: 15. CDR3 residues: CASSQTRQGGYNSPLHF. CDR3 DNA: TGTGCCAGTAGCCAAACCCGACAGGGAGGTTACAATTCACCCCTCCACTTT.

The J gene is TRBJ2-2, the V gene TRBV2, with a weak D call TRBD1 (5 bases). Trimming shortened V by 2 bases and J by 5 bases, and 6 bases separated the two germline ends. Germline V gene lookup returns CDR1 SNHLY and CDR2 FYNNEI. There are 13 residues in the CDR3. In DNA, the CDR3 is TGTGCCAGCAGTGAATCAGGGACCGGGGAGCTGTTTTTT. Protein sequence: CASSESGTGELFF. The variable domain in full, completed from reference TRBV2 and TRBJ2-2, reads EPEVTQTPSHQVTQMGQEVILRCVPISNHLYFYWYRQILGQKVEFLVSFYNNEISEKSEIFDDQFSVERPDGSNFTLKIRSTKLEDSAMYFCASSESGTGELFFGEGSRLTVL.

The gene calls are TRBV4-1 and TRBJ2-3, with a weak D call TRBD2 (7 bases). Trimming took off 4 bases at V and 2 bases at J, with 22 bases between the two ends. In germline, CDR1 is MGHRA, CDR2 YSYEKL. The CDR3 contains 18 residues. The CDR3: CASSRTPWGAGVTDTQYF. CDR3 sequence (DNA): TGCGCCAGCAGCCGGACTCCGTGGGGGGCGGGGGTCACAGATACGCAGTATTTT.

The CDR3 sequence is CASSTGQGAWTEAFF. The DNA for the CDR3 is TGTGCCAGCAGCACCGGACAGGGGGCATGGACTGAAGCTTTCTTT. The chain links TRBV2 to TRBJ1-1; the match to TRBD1 covers 11 bases. The CDR3 is made up of 15 amino acids. CDR1 is SNHLY and CDR2 is FYNNEI in the germline V gene. J gave up 5 bases and V 6 bases, and 8 bases lay outside the gene matches.

V is TRBV29-1 and J is TRBJ2-6; perhaps TRBD1 as D (6 bases). V shed 6 bases and J shed 1 base, with 13 bases lying between them. CDR1 SQVTM and CDR2 ANQGSEA come from the germline V gene. This CDR3 is built from 15 residues. CDR3: CSVDTTGSGANVLTF. DNA of the CDR3: TGCAGCGTAGACACGACAGGATCTGGGGCCAACGTCCTGACTTTC. The full variable domain, its missing parts supplied by reference TRBV29-1 and TRBJ2-6, is SAVISQKPSRDICQRGTSLTIQCQVDSQVTMMFWYRQQPGQSLTLIATANQGSEATYESGFVIDKFPISRPNLTFSTLTVSNMSPEDSSIYLCSVDTTGSGANVLTFGAGSRLTVL.

The table lists this clone with a few counts. This chain uses TRBV6-1 with TRBJ1-4, with TRBD1 matching 10 bases. Germline CDR1 MNHNS, CDR2 SASEGT. This CDR3 has 13 amino acids. The V and J ends lost 9 bases and 7 bases, in that order; junction bases with no gene match: 5. Written as DNA, the CDR3 is TGTGCCAGTTCCGGGACAGGGGTTGAAAAACTGTTTTTT. It translates to CASSGTGVEKLFF.

This clone appeared a single time. The V call is TRBV28, the J call TRBJ1-2, with a weak D call TRBD1 (5 bases). Germline-derived CDR1 and CDR2 are MDHEN and SYDVKM. The V end lost 3 bases, the J end lost 4 bases, and 18 bases lay between the germline ends. The CDR3 runs 16 residues. DNA for the CDR3: TGTGCCAGCAGTTTGTTCCACAGGAACCCCGCCTATGGCTACACCTTC. Translating it yields CASSLFHRNPAYGYTF.

This chain joins TRBV7-9 and TRBJ2-6; no definite D call. CDR1 and CDR2 (germline): SEHNR, FQNEAQ (reference sequence). The CDR3 loop spans 13 amino acids. V dropped 7 bases and J dropped 0 bases, with 4 bases sitting between them. This CDR3 reads CASTGSGANVLTF. In nucleotides, the CDR3 is TGTGCCAGCACCGGCTCTGGGGCCAACGTCCTGACTTTC.

The V gene is TRBV7-2, the J gene TRBJ2-3, with D unclear. Between the trimmed V and J ends, which lost 5 bases and 7 bases, there was a span of 10 bases. Per germline, CDR1 SGHTA and CDR2 FQGNSA. The CDR3 runs to 12 residues. CDR3 amino acids: CASSQSTNTQYF. CDR3 DNA: TGTGCCAGCAGCCAGTCGACAAATACGCAGTATTTT.